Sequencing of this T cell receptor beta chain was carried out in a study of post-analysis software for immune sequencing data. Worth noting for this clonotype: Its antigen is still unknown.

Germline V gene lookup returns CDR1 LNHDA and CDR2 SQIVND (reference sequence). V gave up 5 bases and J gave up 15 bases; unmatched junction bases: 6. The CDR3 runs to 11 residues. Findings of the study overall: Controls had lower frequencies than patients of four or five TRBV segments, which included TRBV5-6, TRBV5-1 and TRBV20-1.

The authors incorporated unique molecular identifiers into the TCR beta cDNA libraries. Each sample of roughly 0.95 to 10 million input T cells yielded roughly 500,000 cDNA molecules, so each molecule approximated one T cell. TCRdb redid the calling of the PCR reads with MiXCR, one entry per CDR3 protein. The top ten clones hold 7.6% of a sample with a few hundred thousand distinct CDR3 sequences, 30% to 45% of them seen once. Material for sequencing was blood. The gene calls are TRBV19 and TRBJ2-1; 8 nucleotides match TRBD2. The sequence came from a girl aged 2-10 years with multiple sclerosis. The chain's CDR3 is CASSSRTSSFF. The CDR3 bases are TGTGCCAGTAGTTCTCGGACTAGCTCGTTCTTC.